The rows below give T cell receptor beta chains drawn from one sample of a study of OX40 agonist ivuxolimab in advanced cancers. Method: immunoSEQ multiplex PCR; TCRdb's copy keeps in-frame clones and lacks some. Among about 48,000 clones listed, around 86% were seen once. The material sequenced was CD4+ or CD8+ T cells sorted from blood, taken in a trial of the OX40 agonist ivuxolimab. The receptors derive from an adult with an advanced solid tumor such as melanoma, head and neck, liver or kidney cancer. The CDR3 runs from the conserved cysteine through the conserved F or W. A D gene is named only where the DNA matches it firmly. A clone size is listed for some rows: how often the clone was seen (once, few, many), or a class if it is expanded.

V: TRBV18
size: -
J: TRBJ1-5
length: 14
D: -
DNA: TGTGCCAGCTCCGTAGGGGAAAGCAATCAGCCCCAGCATTTT
CDR3: CASSVGESNQPQHF

V: TRBV27
size: -
J: TRBJ1-1
length: 13
D: TRBD1
DNA: TGTGCCACCATCGGACAGGGGGCAAATGAAGCTTTCTTT
CDR3: CATIGQGANEAFF

V: TRBV5-1
size: -
J: TRBJ2-5
length: 14
D: -
DNA: TGCGCCAGCAGTGGGGGGTCATCCCAAGAGACCCAGTACTTC
CDR3: CASSGGSSQETQYF

V: TRBV2
size: few
J: TRBJ2-2
length: 14
D: -
DNA: TGTGCCAGTCGAAACATTGATCCCAGCGGGGAGCTGTTTTTT
CDR3: CASRNIDPSGELFF

V: TRBV5-1
size: -
J: TRBJ1-1
length: 14
D: -
DNA: TGCACCAGCAGCATCCAGACAGGGAACACTGAAGCTTTCTTT
CDR3: CTSSIQTGNTEAFF

V: TRBV7-3
size: -
J: TRBJ2-2
length: 15
D: -
DNA: TGTGCCAGCAGCTTATCCCAGGGTGGGACCGGGGAGCTGTTTTTT
CDR3: CASSLSQGGTGELFF

V: TRBV6-5
size: -
J: TRBJ1-1
length: 13
D: -
DNA: TGTGCCAGCAGTCCGTCGTGGGACACCTTATCGTTCTTT
CDR3: CASSPSWDTLSFF

V: TRBV4-1
size: few
J: TRBJ2-5
length: 13
D: -
DNA: TGCGCCAGCAGCCAAGTTACTGGGGAGACCCAGTACTTC
CDR3: CASSQVTGETQYF

V: TRBV5-1
size: -
J: TRBJ1-1
length: 15
D: -
DNA: TGCGCCAGCAGCTTGGCCAGGGCAGATTACACTGAAGCTTTCTTT
CDR3: CASSLARADYTEAFF

V: TRBV9
size: -
J: TRBJ1-2
length: 13
D: -
DNA: TGTGCCAGCAGCGGGACCTCCAACTATGGCTACACCTTC
CDR3: CASSGTSNYGYTF

V: TRBV5-1
size: -
J: TRBJ2-7
length: 15
D: TRBD2
DNA: TGCGCCAGCAGTCAATTAGCGGGGGCCTCGTACGAGCAGTACTTC
CDR3: CASSQLAGASYEQYF

V: TRBV5-1
size: -
J: TRBJ1-2
length: 14
D: -
DNA: TGCGCCAGCAGCTTAAGGGGAGAAACCTATGGCTACACCTTC
CDR3: CASSLRGETYGYTF

V: TRBV27
size: -
J: TRBJ1-2
length: 14
D: -
DNA: TGTGCCAGCAGTTCTTGGGGGGAAGGGTATGGCTACACCTTC
CDR3: CASSSWGEGYGYTF

V: TRBV7-9
size: -
J: TRBJ1-5
length: 13
D: TRBD1
DNA: TGTGCCAGCAGCTTGGACAGGGTCCAGCCCCAGCATTTT
CDR3: CASSLDRVQPQHF

V: TRBV7-8
size: -
J: TRBJ2-1
length: 15
D: TRBD2
DNA: TGTGCCAGCAGCTTAGAACTAGCGCCCCACAATGAGCAGTTCTTC
CDR3: CASSLELAPHNEQFF

V: TRBV18
size: -
J: TRBJ1-3
length: 15
D: TRBD1
DNA: TGTGCCAGCTCACCGGGACAGAGCTCTGGAAACACCATATATTTT
CDR3: CASSPGQSSGNTIYF

V: TRBV10-2
size: -
J: TRBJ1-2
length: 15
D: TRBD1
DNA: TGCGCCAGCAGCTCCGGACAGGGTGCTAACTATGGCTACACCTTC
CDR3: CASSSGQGANYGYTF

V: TRBV7-2
size: -
J: TRBJ2-3
length: 16
D: TRBD2
DNA: TGTGCCAGCAGCTTAGGACTAGCGGGAGTTACAGATACGCAGTATTTT
CDR3: CASSLGLAGVTDTQYF

V: TRBV10-3
size: -
J: TRBJ2-7
length: 15
D: -
DNA: TGTGCCATCAGTGGCCGGGACTCCAACTCCTACGAGCAGTACTTC
CDR3: CAISGRDSNSYEQYF

V: TRBV21-1
size: -
J: TRBJ2-7
length: 16
D: -
DNA: TGTGCCAGCAGCAAAGTCAGGGACAGGGTTACCTACGAGCAGTACTTC
CDR3: CASSKVRDRVTYEQYF

V: TRBV4-1
size: -
J: TRBJ1-2
length: 17
D: TRBD1
DNA: TGCGCCAGCAGCAACTCCGGGACAGGGGCCAGGGGCTATGGCTACACCTTC
CDR3: CASSNSGTGARGYGYTF

V: TRBV7-3
size: -
J: TRBJ2-7
length: 15
D: -
DNA: TGTGCCAGCAGCTCGGACGACAGGCCGATCTACGAGCAGTACTTC
CDR3: CASSSDDRPIYEQYF

V: TRBV19
size: -
J: TRBJ2-1
length: 13
D: -
DNA: TGTGCCAGTAGGGGGGTAAATATCCATGAGCAGTTCTTC
CDR3: CASRGVNIHEQFF

V: TRBV19
size: -
J: TRBJ2-7
length: 13
D: -
DNA: TGTGCCAGTAGTCGGTTGGGACCCTACGAGCAGTACTTC
CDR3: CASSRLGPYEQYF

V: TRBV2
size: -
J: TRBJ1-4
length: 13
D: -
DNA: TGTGCCAGCACACAGGGTTGGAGAGAAAAACTGTTTTTT
CDR3: CASTQGWREKLFF

V: TRBV19
size: few
J: TRBJ2-1
length: 18
D: TRBD2
DNA: TGTGCCAGTAGTATAGTCCCGGGACTAGCGGGGGGCCACAATGAGCAGTTCTTC
CDR3: CASSIVPGLAGGHNEQFF

V: TRBV5-1
size: -
J: TRBJ2-1
length: 13
D: -
DNA: TGCGCCAGCAGCTACCTCTCCTACAATGAGCAGTTCTTC
CDR3: CASSYLSYNEQFF

V: TRBV5-4
size: -
J: TRBJ1-1
length: 15
D: TRBD1
DNA: TGTGCCAGCAGCTTGGGGGGACAGGGGAGGACTGAAGCTTTCTTT
CDR3: CASSLGGQGRTEAFF

V: TRBV10-1
size: -
J: TRBJ1-3
length: 15
D: TRBD1
DNA: TGCGCCAGCAGGGACCAGGGGGGGGGCGGAAACACCATATATTTT
CDR3: CASRDQGGGGNTIYF

V: TRBV5-1
size: -
J: TRBJ1-4
length: 13
D: -
DNA: TGCGCCAGCAGTAGGTCAGGCGGTGAAAAACTGTTTTTT
CDR3: CASSRSGGEKLFF

V: TRBV18
size: -
J: TRBJ2-7
length: 15
D: TRBD1
DNA: TGTGCCAGCTCTCGTTCAGGGGGCGCCCCCTACGAGCAGTACTTC
CDR3: CASSRSGGAPYEQYF

V: TRBV10-2
size: -
J: TRBJ1-1
length: 15
D: TRBD1
DNA: TGCGCCAGCAGTCCCGGACAGGGGGCTGGTACTGAAGCTTTCTTT
CDR3: CASSPGQGAGTEAFF

V: TRBV10-3
size: -
J: TRBJ1-2
length: 14
D: TRBD1
DNA: TGTGCCATCAGTGGGATGACAGGGGCTCGGGGCTACACCTTC
CDR3: CAISGMTGARGYTF

V: TRBV5-4
size: -
J: TRBJ1-6
length: 15
D: -
DNA: TGTGCCAGCAGCTTGGGGGGGGCCGAGAATTCACCCCTCCACTTT
CDR3: CASSLGGAENSPLHF

V: TRBV4-2
size: once
J: TRBJ2-7
length: 16
D: TRBD1
DNA: TGTGCCAGCAGCCAACCCCACCGGGACAGGGTCCACGAGCAGTACTTC
CDR3: CASSQPHRDRVHEQYF

V: TRBV18
size: -
J: TRBJ2-3
length: 15
D: -
DNA: TGTGCCAGCTCTCGGACAGAACCTTACACAGATACGCAGTATTTT
CDR3: CASSRTEPYTDTQYF

V: TRBV11-3
size: -
J: TRBJ2-2
length: 14
D: -
DNA: TGTGCCAGCAGCTTAGGGCAGAGTACCGGGGAGCTGTTTTTT
CDR3: CASSLGQSTGELFF

V: TRBV21-1
size: -
J: TRBJ2-5
length: 17
D: -
DNA: TGTGCCAGCAGCAAAGCGCTCTGGTATCCGTCGGGAGAGACCCAGTACTTC
CDR3: CASSKALWYPSGETQYF

V: TRBV18
size: -
J: TRBJ1-1
length: 18
D: TRBD1
DNA: TGTGCCAGCTCACCGTACTCACCGGGACAGCGATTGAACACTGAAGCTTTCTTT
CDR3: CASSPYSPGQRLNTEAFF

V: TRBV14
size: few
J: TRBJ1-2
length: 15
D: TRBD1
DNA: TGTGCCAGCAGCCACTCGGACAGGGTTTACTATGGCTACACCTTC
CDR3: CASSHSDRVYYGYTF

V: TRBV18
size: -
J: TRBJ2-3
length: 17
D: TRBD2
DNA: TGTGCCAGCTCACCACTCCCTAGCGGGGGGTCCACAGATACGCAGTATTTT
CDR3: CASSPLPSGGSTDTQYF